The 7 T cell receptor beta chains presented below share a single source sample, sequenced in a study of blood T cell repertoires in COVID-19. The table came from immunoSEQ multiplex PCR; TCRdb's copy has only in-frame clones and leaves some out. The sample shows approximately 270,000 clones, around 93% of them seen only once. Sequencing was done on a sample of PBMCs or T cells enriched from blood (not recorded which). These TCRs come from a human donor in a cohort exposed to, infected with or recovered from COVID-19 (not recorded which). The donor label of this sample is uncertain.

The CDR3 DNA follows: TGTGCCAGTAGAACCGTCGGGACAGGGGCCCAGCATTTT. Residues: CASRTVGTGAQHF. This rearrangement joins TRBV19 to TRBJ1-5; 10 bases are a match to TRBD1. J gave up 11 bases and V 6 bases, and 7 bases lay outside the gene matches. The CDR3 is 13 residues long. Germline V gene sequence: CDR1 LNHDA, CDR2 SQIVND (reference sequence).

The gene calls are TRBV27 and TRBJ1-1; D is unresolved. Trimming took off 4 bases at V and 0 bases at J, with 15 bases between the two ends. There are 16 residues in the CDR3. CDR1 is MNHEY, CDR2 SMNVEV, per germline (reference sequence). CDR3 region: CASSSLRAGMNTEAFF. DNA of the CDR3: TGTGCCAGCAGTTCACTGAGGGCAGGAATGAACACTGAAGCTTTCTTT.

The V gene is TRBV24-1, the J gene TRBJ1-1; TRBD1 aligns across 8 bases. Germline CDR1 KGHDR, CDR2 SFDVKD. V dropped 1 base and J dropped 0; count of bases not matched to a gene: 6. The CDR3 is 17 residues long. The CDR3 here is CATSDFPQGALNTEAFF. The CDR3 coding sequence is TGTGCCACCAGTGATTTCCCTCAGGGGGCCCTGAACACTGAAGCTTTCTTT.

This chain links TRBV7-9 with TRBJ1-3; tentatively, D is TRBD1 (5 bases). Germline V gene lookup returns CDR1 SEHNR and CDR2 FQNEAQ (reference sequence). V lost 5 bases, J lost 7 bases, and 12 bases lay in between. The CDR3 spans 13 residues. In DNA, the CDR3 is TGTGCCAGCAGCGACGGACAATCGAACACCATATATTTT. The encoded protein is CASSDGQSNTIYF.

The chain has TRBV7-7 and TRBJ2-3; perhaps TRBD2 as D (7 bases). CDR1 and CDR2 (germline): SSHAT, FNYEAQ (reference sequence). The germline V and J ends were trimmed by 4 bases and 6 bases, with 17 bases remaining between them. The CDR3 has 15 residues. CDR3 bases: TGTGCCAGCAGCTCCGGTGGGGGGGGCCAGGATACGCAGTATTTT. Protein product: CASSSGGGGQDTQYF.

The chain links TRBV5-5 to TRBJ1-1, with TRBD1 as a possible D gene (5 bases). The CDR3 covers 15 residues. Trimming pared 0 bases from V and 3 bases from J, leaving 12 bases between. Germline lookup yields CDR1 SGHKS and CDR2 YYEKEE (reference sequence). CDR3 in DNA: TGTGCCAGCAGCTTGGCCGGCAGGGCGGACACTGAAGCTTTCTTT. This translates into CASSLAGRADTEAFF.

The chain has TRBV4-1 and TRBJ2-7, with 8 positions matching TRBD1. Germline assignment: CDR1 MGHRA and CDR2 YSYEKL. With V trimmed by 3 bases and J by 5 bases, 9 bases remained unmatched. The CDR3 sequence is 15 residues long. The CDR3: CASSHGQGLLHEQYF. The CDR3 DNA is TGCGCCAGCAGCCACGGACAGGGCCTGCTACACGAGCAGTACTTC.